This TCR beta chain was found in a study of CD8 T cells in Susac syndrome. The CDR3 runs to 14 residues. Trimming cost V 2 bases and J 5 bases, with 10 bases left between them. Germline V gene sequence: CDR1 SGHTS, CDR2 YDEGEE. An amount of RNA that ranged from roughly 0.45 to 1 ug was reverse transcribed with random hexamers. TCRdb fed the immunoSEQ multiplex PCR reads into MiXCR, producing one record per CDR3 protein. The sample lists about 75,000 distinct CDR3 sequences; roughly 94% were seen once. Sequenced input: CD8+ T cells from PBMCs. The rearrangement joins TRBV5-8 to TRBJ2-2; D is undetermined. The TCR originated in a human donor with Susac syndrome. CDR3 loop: CASSLGRRTGELFF. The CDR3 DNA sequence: TGTGCCAGCAGCTTAGGTAGACGGACCGGGGAGCTGTTTTTT.